This TCR beta chain was retrieved from a study of T cell repertoires in cytomegalovirus infection (dated by TCRdb to between 2017 and 2020). About the full investigation: Because public TCR beta signatures pointed to carriage of CMV infection together with the matching HLA type, the HLA type of each donor mattered for the analysis.

The germline V gene (reference sequence) supplies CDR1 SEHNR and CDR2 FQNEAQ. The trim is 8 bases for V and 0 bases for J, with a gap of 7 bases between the germline ends. Including cysteine and phenylalanine, the CDR3 has 12 amino acids. The DNA shown is the 36-base CDR3, in frame from base 1. The sample holds many counts of this clonotype. This clone's antigen is unknown. The sample holds no much larger clone one base away, and base qualities are not on file. Points the paper makes about the study in general: In both this cohort and an independent roughly 360-donor cohort, the cumulative frequency of public TCR beta family members distinguished carriers of CMV infection plus the relevant HLA type. The ex vivo response was dominated by HLA-C-restricted CMV-specific TCR beta clonotypes, and the single most frequent clonotype in two of eight donors was supplied by these HLA-C-restricted clonotypes.

TCRdb records Illumina HiSeq 1500 as the sequencer. The raw public reads went through TCRdb reprocessing: fastp at Q25, MiXCR clone calling, in-frame beta chains kept. Under each unique CDR3 protein, matching rows form one entry showing the most common genes and DNA. This sample gives about 100,000 distinct CDR3 sequences in total; about 22% of them show up just once. About 39% of the sample is taken by the ten largest. The source material was CD8+ T cells from PBMCs. The origin of this receptor is a human donor in good health (CMV status not recorded). Some clones in this sample may be carry-over from other donors' samples. This receptor chain uses TRBV7-9 and TRBJ1-1; there is no confident call for the D gene. The CDR3 region reads CASFRMNTEAFF. The nucleotides are TGTGCCAGCTTTCGAATGAACACTGAAGCTTTCTTT.